This is a list of T cell receptor beta chains from one sample in a study of blood T cells in healthy people across ages. MiXCR, applied by TCRdb to the 5' RACE reads, yields one record per CDR3 protein. The table has about 830,000 distinct CDR3 sequences, 60% to 80% seen once. Sequencing was done on a sample of blood. The receptors stem from a man aged 25-40 years in good health. CDR3s include the opening cysteine and the closing phenylalanine or tryptophan. A D gene is named only where the DNA matches it firmly. Not every row has a clone size; where given, it reads once, few, many or a size class.

TRBV7-2	few	TRBJ2-5	TRBD2	TGTGCCAGCAGCTTACTAGCGGGGGCTGTCCTTCAAGAGACCCAGTACTTC	CASSLLAGAVLQETQYF
TRBV2	NA	TRBJ2-7	TRBD1	TGTGCCAGCAGGGACAGGGGGTCCTACAATGAGCAGTACTTC	CASRDRGSYNEQYF
TRBV24-1	NA	TRBJ1-5	TRBD1	TGTGCCACCAGTGATTGGGACAGGGCTACCCAGCATTTT	CATSDWDRATQHF
TRBV5-1	many	TRBJ2-5	TRBD1	TGCGCCAGCAGCTCGGGACAGGGTGGGGAGACCCAGTACTTC	CASSSGQGGETQYF
TRBV6-2/TRBV6-3	NA	TRBJ2-1	TRBD2	TGTGCCAGCAAATTGAGCGGGGGGGCTTTTGAGCAGTTCTTC	CASKLSGGAFEQFF
TRBV20-1	NA	TRBJ2-5	TRBD2	TGCAGTGCTAGAGATCGAGCGAGCGGGGGGGAAGAGACCCAGTACTTC	CSARDRASGGEETQYF
TRBV6-2/TRBV6-3	NA	TRBJ2-7	NA	TGTGCCAGCAGTGCTCAGTCCTACGAGCAGTACTTC	CASSAQSYEQYF
TRBV20-1	NA	TRBJ2-3	TRBD1	TGCAGTGCTAGATCTTTACTGGACAGGGGGAGCACAGATACGCAGTATTTT	CSARSLLDRGSTDTQYF
TRBV6-5	NA	TRBJ2-1	NA	TGTGCCAGCAGTTACGGGATAGTCTACAATGAGCAGTTCTTC	CASSYGIVYNEQFF
TRBV12-3/TRBV12-4	NA	TRBJ2-4	NA	TGTGCCAGCAGTTCCGCGGGATTTAAAAACATTCAGTACTTC	CASSSAGFKNIQYF
TRBV4-3	NA	TRBJ2-7	NA	TGCGCCAGCAGCCATCTTCCGGGCCTCTCCTACGAGCAGTACTTC	CASSHLPGLSYEQYF
TRBV2	NA	TRBJ2-3	NA	TGTGCCAGCAGTGAAGCGTTGGCAGGCACAGATACGCAGTATTTT	CASSEALAGTDTQYF
TRBV9	NA	TRBJ1-1	NA	TGTGCCAGCAGCGGAGATAGGGAAAGGGACACTGAAGCTTTCTTT	CASSGDRERDTEAFF
TRBV11-2	NA	TRBJ1-2	TRBD1	TGTGCCAGCAGTTCTACAGGGGGCCGGTCCTATGGCTACACCTTC	CASSSTGGRSYGYTF
TRBV5-1	few	TRBJ2-1	NA	TGCGCCAGCAGCTTACAGGTTACTTCGGGTAATGAGCAGTTCTTC	CASSLQVTSGNEQFF
TRBV7-2	NA	TRBJ2-7	NA	TGTGCCAGCAGCGCGACAACCTACTACGAGCAGTACTTC	CASSATTYYEQYF
TRBV28	NA	TRBJ2-7	TRBD2	TGTGCCAGCAGTTCCGGGGGGGCCGAAACCTACGAGCAGTACTTC	CASSSGGAETYEQYF
TRBV2	NA	TRBJ1-1	NA	TGTGCCAGCAGTGAAAAGGAGCTCATGAACACTGAAGCTTTCTTT	CASSEKELMNTEAFF
TRBV15	NA	TRBJ2-7	NA	TGTGCCACCAGCAACCCAGGCGCAGGGGCGTACGAGCAGTACTTC	CATSNPGAGAYEQYF
TRBV20-1	NA	TRBJ2-7	TRBD1	TGCAGTGCTAGAGCCGACAGGGGGGACTACGAGCAGTACTTC	CSARADRGDYEQYF
TRBV5-5	NA	TRBJ2-7	TRBD1	TGTGCCAGCAGCTTGCATGGACAGGTCTCCTACGAGCAGTACTTC	CASSLHGQVSYEQYF
TRBV28	once	TRBJ1-2	TRBD1	TGTACCAGCAGTTTATACAGGGGGGTTACCTATGGCTACACCTTC	CTSSLYRGVTYGYTF
TRBV20-1	few	TRBJ2-6	NA	TGCAGTGCTAGAGGAGGGGAGCCAGGGGCCAACGTCCTGACTTTC	CSARGGEPGANVLTF
TRBV18	NA	TRBJ2-7	NA	TGTGCCAGCTCACAGCCGGGCCATGTAAGGGAGCAGTACTTC	CASSQPGHVREQYF
TRBV14	NA	TRBJ1-2	TRBD1	TGTGCCAGCAGCCAACTGCCCGGGACAGGGTATGGCTACACCTTC	CASSQLPGTGYGYTF
TRBV12-3/TRBV12-4	NA	TRBJ2-1	NA	TGTGCCAGCAGTTTACCCATCAATGAGCAGTTCTTC	CASSLPINEQFF
TRBV6-1	NA	TRBJ2-5	NA	TGTGCCAGCACTTGGGACGGTCAAGAGACCCAGTACTTC	CASTWDGQETQYF
TRBV20-1	once	TRBJ2-5	TRBD2	TGCAGCGCCTTTAAGCGAGCGGGGTGGCAAGAGGCCCAGTACTTC	CSAFKRAGWQEAQYF
TRBV3-1	once	TRBJ2-5	NA	TGTGCCAGCAGCCAAGATGGGACCGGCTCCGGGACCCAGTACTTC	CASSQDGTGSGTQYF
TRBV29-1	NA	TRBJ1-5	TRBD1	TGCAGCGCCCGCACCGGGACAGGGGGAAGTCAGCCCCAGCATTTT	CSARTGTGGSQPQHF
TRBV4-2	NA	TRBJ2-7	NA	TGTGCCAGCAGCCAATTCAAAGGGAGGGGGGGCCACGAGCAGTACTTC	CASSQFKGRGGHEQYF
TRBV7-2	NA	TRBJ2-7	NA	TGTGCCAGCAGCCCTGGGACACCCGACGAGCAGTACTTC	CASSPGTPDEQYF
TRBV7-2	NA	TRBJ2-7	NA	TGTGCCAGCAGCTTAAAGTCGCAGGGTGAGAGCAAGCAGTACTTC	CASSLKSQGESKQYF
TRBV11-2	NA	TRBJ2-1	TRBD2	TGTGCCAGCAGCCCTGTAGCGGGAGAATTTTACAATGAGCAGTTCTTC	CASSPVAGEFYNEQFF
TRBV7-3	few	TRBJ2-7	TRBD2	TGTGCCAGCAGCTCGGACGGGGGGACTGTGCAGTACTTC	CASSSDGGTVQYF
TRBV29-1	NA	TRBJ2-7	TRBD1	TGCAGCGTTGAGGATCCGAGACAGGGGGCCTACGAGCAGTACTTC	CSVEDPRQGAYEQYF
TRBV10-3	NA	TRBJ1-2	TRBD1	TGTGCCACCCTTCCAGGGACAGGGCTGGGGTCCTATGGCTACACCTTC	CATLPGTGLGSYGYTF
TRBV29-1	NA	TRBJ1-1	NA	TGCAGCGCCAACCAGAGGGGGAACACTGAAGCTTTCTTT	CSANQRGNTEAFF
TRBV21-1	few	TRBJ1-1	NA	TGTGCCAGCAGCAAATATGGGGGTACTGAAGCTTTCTTT	CASSKYGGTEAFF
TRBV20-1	NA	TRBJ1-2	TRBD1	TGCAGTGCTCCCAGCCTAGACAGGGTTTATGGCTACACCTTC	CSAPSLDRVYGYTF
TRBV6-1	NA	TRBJ2-3	NA	TGTGCCAGCAGTCCCCTCCGACCATCGGGCACAGATACGCAGTATTTT	CASSPLRPSGTDTQYF
TRBV7-3	NA	TRBJ2-1	TRBD2	TGTGCCAGCAGCTTAACCGGGACTAGGGACAATGAGCAGTTCTTC	CASSLTGTRDNEQFF
TRBV7-2	NA	TRBJ2-3	NA	TGTGCCAGCAGCTTGGAGGGAACGGGAGATACGCAGTATTTT	CASSLEGTGDTQYF